These 30 T cell receptor beta chains were sequenced from one sample in a study of blood T cell repertoires in COVID-19. This table comes from immunoSEQ multiplex PCR, and its TCRdb copy is limited to in-frame clones, with some not included. The sample consists of approximately 220,000 clones, around 85% of them appearing once. The sequenced sample consisted of peripheral blood. The receptors were sampled from a woman in her 50s with acute or convalescent COVID-19.

The gene calls are TRBV5-1 and TRBJ2-3; 9 nucleotides agree with TRBD1. Looked up from germline, CDR1 is SGHRS and CDR2 is YFSETQ. The CDR3 loop spans 19 amino acids. V trimming: 1 base; J trimming: 6 bases; junction bases outside the gene matches: 18. This chain's CDR3 is CASSLRGLTGTGISDTQYF. The CDR3 DNA reads TGCGCCAGCAGCTTGAGGGGCTTGACCGGGACAGGGATTTCGGATACGCAGTATTTT.

V gene TRBV5-1 combines with J gene TRBJ2-3; D might be TRBD2 (5 bases). Germline V gene lookup returns CDR1 SGHRS and CDR2 YFSETQ. V was cut by 2 bases and J by 2 bases, with 9 bases left in between. This CDR3 is built from 14 residues. CDR3: CASSFTGNTDTQYF. The CDR3 nucleotides read TGCGCCAGCAGCTTTACGGGGAACACAGATACGCAGTATTTT. The complete variable domain, with remaining parts taken from reference TRBV5-1 and TRBJ2-3, reads KAGVTQTPRYLIKTRGQQVTLSCSPISGHRSVSWYQQTPGQGLQFLFEYFSETQRNKGNFPGRFSGRQFSNSRSEMNVSTLELGDSALYLCASSFTGNTDTQYFGPGTRLTVL.

The chain carries TRBV18 and TRBJ2-7, with 12 positions matching TRBD2. Losses at the gene ends were 6 bases for V and 2 bases for J; bases not matched to a gene: 5. The CDR3 loop spans 15 amino acids. Per the germline V gene, CDR1 is KGHSH and CDR2 is LQKENI. The CDR3 loop is CASSLAGGFPYEQYF. The CDR3 nucleotides read TGTGCCAGCTCCCTAGCGGGAGGGTTCCCCTACGAGCAGTACTTC.

This clone was counted between two and nine times. The V and J genes are TRBV30 and TRBJ2-7; perhaps TRBD2 as D (7 bases). The V and J ends lost 0 bases and 7 bases respectively, with 10 bases between them. Germline CDR1 reads GTSNPN; CDR2 reads SVGIG (reference sequence). The CDR3 loop spans 12 amino acids. CDR3 bases: TGTGCCTGGAGTGTTAGGGGGGGAGAGCAGTACTTC. This gives the protein CAWSVRGGEQYF.

In its sample, this clone was seen a few times. In DNA form, the CDR3 reads TGTGCCAGCAGTGAAGCCGGGGGAGGAGGAAACACCATATATTTT. Translation: CASSEAGGGGNTIYF. V is TRBV6-1 and J is TRBJ1-3, with D perhaps matching TRBD1 (5 bases). V was cut by 0 bases and J by 4 bases, with 10 bases left in between. The CDR3 totals 15 residues. The germline V gene encodes CDR1 MNHNS and CDR2 SASEGT.

The J gene is TRBJ2-2, the V gene TRBV6-5; tentatively, D is TRBD1 (5 bases). This CDR3 comprises 13 residues. V lost 10 bases, J lost 6 bases, and 15 bases lay in between. CDR1 and CDR2 from the germline V gene are MNHEY and SVGAGI. The CDR3 loop is CATTLRGSGELFF. In nucleotides, the CDR3 is TGTGCCACCACGCTAAGGGGCTCCGGGGAGCTGTTTTTT.

The rearrangement joins TRBV5-1 to TRBJ2-5; 12 bases are shared with TRBD2. The CDR3 is 16 amino acids. V shed 4 bases and J 5 bases; nucleotides not matched to a gene: 9. Germline CDR1 reads SGHRS; CDR2 reads YFSETQ. The DNA for the CDR3 is TGCGCCAGCAGCGTCTCTAGCGGGGGGGCATTCGAGACCCAGTACTTC. Its protein is CASSVSSGGAFETQYF. The entire variable domain, with the rest obtained from reference TRBV5-1 and TRBJ2-5, is as follows: KAGVTQTPRYLIKTRGQQVTLSCSPISGHRSVSWYQQTPGQGLQFLFEYFSETQRNKGNFPGRFSGRQFSNSRSEMNVSTLELGDSALYLCASSVSSGGAFETQYFGPGTRLLVL.

The chain uses TRBV7-6 and TRBJ2-7; TRBD2 agrees at 7 bases. Germline loops: CDR1 SGHVS, CDR2 FNYEAQ. With 5 bases clipped from V and 5 bases from J, the junction kept 9 bases outside the gene matches. CDR3 length: 14 residues. CDR3 nucleotide sequence: TGTGCCAGCAGCCCCAACGGACTAGTCCACGAGCAGTACTTC. Its translation is CASSPNGLVHEQYF.

This clone was found a few times. The J gene is TRBJ2-6, the V gene TRBV19; TRBD1 might be the D (6 bases). The CDR3 loop spans 16 amino acids. Trimming shortened V by 5 bases and J by 0 bases, and 11 bases separated the two germline ends. Germline-derived CDR1 and CDR2 are LNHDA and SQIVND (reference sequence). As DNA, the CDR3 is TGTGCCAGTAGTCGCCAGGGGATCTCTGGGGCCAACGTCCTGACTTTC. It yields the protein CASSRQGISGANVLTF.

The genes are TRBV7-3 and TRBJ1-1, with 7 bases identical to TRBD1. The J segment lost 1 base and the V segment lost 2 bases, leaving 7 bases of the junction unmatched. From germline, CDR1 is SGHTA and CDR2 FQGTGA. The CDR3 consists of 16 residues. The CDR3 DNA follows: TGTGCCAGCAGCTTACAGGGGGTTCAGGGGAACACTGAAGCTTTCTTT. This sequence encodes CASSLQGVQGNTEAFF. The variable domain in full, completed from reference TRBV7-3 and TRBJ1-1, reads GAGVSQTPSNKVTEKGKYVELRCDPISGHTALYWYRQSLGQGPEFLIYFQGTGAADDSGLPNDRFFAVRPEGSVSTLKIQRTERGDSAVYLCASSLQGVQGNTEAFFGQGTRLTVV.

The chain employs TRBV9 and TRBJ1-4; 9 bases are a match to TRBD1. The CDR3 is 16 amino acids. Unmatched junction bases numbered 8, after V lost 1 base and J lost 7 bases. The germline CDR1 and CDR2 sequences are SGDLS and YYNGEE. The CDR3 DNA reads TGTGCCAGCAGCGTAACAGGGGGCGCGACATCTGAAAAACTGTTTTTT. This codes for CASSVTGGATSEKLFF.

The V gene is TRBV6-5, the J gene TRBJ2-5, with a possible D match to TRBD1 (5 bases). In germline, CDR1 is MNHEY, CDR2 SVGAGI. With 7 bases removed from V and 5 bases from J, the gap between germline ends came to 17 bases. The CDR3 consists of 14 residues. The chain's CDR3 is CASTQNRFHETQYF. The DNA of the CDR3 is TGTGCCAGCACCCAAAACAGGTTTCACGAGACCCAGTACTTC.

The chain couples TRBV20-1 to TRBJ2-3; D gene ambiguous. Trimming shortened V by 5 bases and J by 5 bases, and 8 bases separated the two germline ends. The CDR3 is 11 amino acids. The germline V gene has CDR1 DFQATT and CDR2 SNEGSKA (reference sequence). The CDR3 DNA is TGCAGTGCTCGCCCAGGAGATACGCAGTATTTT. Translating gives CSARPGDTQYF.

This sequence joins TRBV3-1 (or the pseudogene TRBV3-2) and TRBJ2-1; TRBD2 aligns across 10 bases. This CDR3 is 15 amino acids long. J gave up 6 bases and V 1 base, and 3 bases lay outside the gene matches. Germline V gives CDR1 LGHDT, CDR2 YNNKEL (reference sequence). This chain's CDR3 is CASSQVASGGNEQFF. CDR3 nucleotide sequence: TGTGCCAGCAGCCAAGTTGCTAGCGGGGGCAATGAGCAGTTCTTC.

This chain uses TRBV10-3 with TRBJ1-1; D gene unclear. Trimming pared 0 bases from V and 5 bases from J, leaving 13 bases between. The CDR3 has 15 residues. The germline gives CDR1 ENHRY, CDR2 SYGVKD. CDR3 in amino acids: CAISESLVLRTEAFF. The CDR3 region has the DNA TGTGCCATCAGTGAGTCTTTGGTATTGAGGACTGAAGCTTTCTTT.

This clone occurred once. V usage is TRBV11-3 and J usage is TRBJ2-5; 10 bases agree with TRBD2. This CDR3 contains 16 residues. J gave up 6 bases and V 0 bases, and 7 bases lay outside the gene matches. Looked up from germline, CDR1 is SGHNT and CDR2 is YENEEA. The CDR3 nucleotides read TGTGCCAGCAGCTTAGAGGAGCGGGGGGGCCTTCAGACCCAGTACTTC. It yields the protein CASSLEERGGLQTQYF. Complete variable domain (other parts from reference TRBV11-3 and TRBJ2-5): EAGVVQSPRYKIIEKKQPVAFWCNPISGHNTLYWYLQNLGQGPELLIRYENEEAVDDSQLPKDRFSAERLKGVDSTLKIQPAELGDSAVYLCASSLEERGGLQTQYFGPGTRLLVL.

V and J are TRBV21-1 and TRBJ1-2; no DNA check was done on the table's D call, TRBD1. TRBV21-1 is given as a pseudogene. CDR3 length equals 14 residues. The DNA of the CDR3 is TGTGCCAGCAACAACAGGGGGTCTGCCTATGGCTACACCTTC. Its translation is CASNNRGSAYGYTF.

The rearrangement joins TRBV10-3 to TRBJ1-5, with D maybe TRBD1 (6 bases). The CDR3 consists of 12 residues. The germline V gene encodes CDR1 ENHRY and CDR2 SYGVKD. V was cut by 5 bases and J by 4 bases, with 6 bases left in between. CDR3 bases: TGTGCCATCAGTCAGGGGAATCAGCCCCAGCATTTT. It translates to CAISQGNQPQHF.

The J gene is TRBJ1-1, the V gene TRBV6-5; the D is unclear. The ends were cut back, 6 bases at V and 1 base at J, with 6 bases in the middle. The CDR3 runs to 12 residues. Germline assignment: CDR1 MNHEY and CDR2 SVGAGI. The CDR3 region is CASRRTNTEAFF. As DNA, the CDR3 is TGTGCCAGCAGGAGAACGAACACTGAAGCTTTCTTT.

This clone was observed a few times. The rearrangement uses TRBV2 and TRBJ2-1, with TRBD2 identical over 13 bases. The CDR3 extends over 15 amino acids. Losses at the gene ends were 6 bases for V and 4 bases for J; bases not matched to a gene: 3. The V gene's germline CDR1 is SNHLY and CDR2 FYNNEI. This chain's CDR3 is CASRTSGGAYNEQFF. The CDR3 coding sequence is TGTGCCAGCAGAACTAGCGGGGGGGCTTACAATGAGCAGTTCTTC.

The V call is TRBV9, the J call TRBJ2-1; 8 nucleotides match TRBD2. J gave up 6 bases and V 2 bases, and 7 bases lay outside the gene matches. CDR3 size: 15 residues. In germline, CDR1 is SGDLS, CDR2 YYNGEE. CDR3 amino acids: CASSVFYGGANEQFF. CDR3 nucleotide sequence: TGTGCCAGCAGCGTGTTTTACGGGGGGGCCAATGAGCAGTTCTTC.

The gene calls are TRBV6-5 and TRBJ2-5, with a tentative D call TRBD1 (6 bases). Germline CDR1 is MNHEY and CDR2 is SVGAGI. V was pared by 6 bases and J by 5 bases, with 16 bases between. This CDR3 is built from 14 residues. CDR3 sequence reads: CASRRGQRRETQYF. The CDR3 DNA reads TGTGCCAGCAGGCGCGGACAGCGAAGGGAGACCCAGTACTTC.

This chain connects TRBV3-1 (or the pseudogene TRBV3-2) to TRBJ2-3; TRBD2 matches at 10 bases. V gave up 0 bases and J gave up 6 bases; unmatched junction bases: 18. Germline V gene sequence: CDR1 LGHDT, CDR2 YNNKEL (reference sequence). CDR3 length: 20 amino acids. The CDR3 protein is CASSQDLASGGAGFSDTQYF. In DNA, the CDR3 is TGTGCCAGCAGCCAAGATCTCGCCAGCGGGGGGGCCGGTTTTTCGGATACGCAGTATTTT.

This clone was observed a single time. CDR3 bases: TGTGCCAGCAGCTTAAGCACCCATAATGAAAAACTGTTTTTT. This codes for CASSLSTHNEKLFF. This chain connects TRBV7-2 to TRBJ1-4; the D is unclear. V lost 2 bases, J lost 4 bases, and 8 bases lay in between. Germline V gene sequence: CDR1 SGHTA, CDR2 FQGNSA. CDR3 length: 14 amino acids.

Worth noting for this clone: The identical CDR3 is also encoded by other nucleotide sequences in the sample. The chain recombines TRBV18 with TRBJ2-1; D unclear. This CDR3 is 13 amino acids long. The germline CDR1 and CDR2 sequences are KGHSH and LQKENI. V gave up 3 bases and J gave up 6 bases, with 9 bases separating them. CDR3 in DNA: TGTGCCAGCTCACCTTCGGGTTCCAATGAGCAGTTCTTC. Its translation is CASSPSGSNEQFF.

Only a few counts were recorded for this clone. V usage is TRBV7-2 and J usage is TRBJ1-6; D unresolved. CDR1 and CDR2 (germline): SGHTA, FQGNSA. V dropped 5 bases and J dropped 10 bases, with 15 bases sitting between them. The CDR3 covers 14 residues. The CDR3 DNA sequence: TGTGCCAGCAGCCTAACCGGGGTAGAATCACCCCTCCACTTT. Residues: CASSLTGVESPLHF.

The chain carries TRBV4-1 and TRBJ2-5; 7 bases are shared with TRBD2. The length of the CDR3 is 15 residues. The J segment lost 0 bases and the V segment lost 2 bases, leaving 3 bases of the junction unmatched. Germline loops: CDR1 MGHRA, CDR2 YSYEKL. CDR3 region: CASSQYRGDQETQYF. The CDR3 DNA reads TGCGCCAGCAGCCAATATCGGGGGGACCAAGAGACCCAGTACTTC.

The rearrangement links TRBV12-5 to TRBJ1-2, with 8 bases aligning to TRBD1. CDR1 and CDR2 from the germline V gene are LGHNT and FRNRAP. With 1 base clipped from V and 6 bases from J, the junction kept 7 bases outside the gene matches. The CDR3 covers 15 residues. Here the CDR3 reads CASGLGGQGADGYTF. The CDR3 nucleotides are TGTGCTAGTGGTTTGGGTGGACAGGGAGCTGATGGCTACACCTTC.

CDR3 residues: CASSELAGGGEQFF. For the CDR3, the DNA is TGTGCCAGTAGCGAGCTAGCGGGAGGCGGTGAGCAGTTCTTC. The rearrangement uses TRBV19 and TRBJ2-1; 11 bases line up with TRBD2. Germline CDR1 LNHDA, CDR2 SQIVND (reference sequence). The V and J ends lost 6 bases and 9 bases, in that order; junction bases with no gene match: 7. This CDR3 spans 14 amino acids. The entire variable domain, with the rest obtained from reference TRBV19 and TRBJ2-1, is as follows: DGGITQSPKYLFRKEGQNVTLSCEQNLNHDAMYWYRQDPGQGLRLIYYSQIVNDFQKGDIAEGYSVSREKKESFPLTVTSAQKNPTAFYLCASSELAGGGEQFFGPGTRLTVL.

The chain recombines TRBV28 with TRBJ1-2, with D unclear. V dropped 2 bases and J dropped 6 bases, with 10 bases sitting between them. The CDR3 is 13 residues long. The germline V gene has CDR1 MDHEN and CDR2 SYDVKM. CDR3 DNA sequence: TGTGCCAGCAGTTTAGCGGGGATCAATGGCTACACCTTC. It specifies CASSLAGINGYTF.